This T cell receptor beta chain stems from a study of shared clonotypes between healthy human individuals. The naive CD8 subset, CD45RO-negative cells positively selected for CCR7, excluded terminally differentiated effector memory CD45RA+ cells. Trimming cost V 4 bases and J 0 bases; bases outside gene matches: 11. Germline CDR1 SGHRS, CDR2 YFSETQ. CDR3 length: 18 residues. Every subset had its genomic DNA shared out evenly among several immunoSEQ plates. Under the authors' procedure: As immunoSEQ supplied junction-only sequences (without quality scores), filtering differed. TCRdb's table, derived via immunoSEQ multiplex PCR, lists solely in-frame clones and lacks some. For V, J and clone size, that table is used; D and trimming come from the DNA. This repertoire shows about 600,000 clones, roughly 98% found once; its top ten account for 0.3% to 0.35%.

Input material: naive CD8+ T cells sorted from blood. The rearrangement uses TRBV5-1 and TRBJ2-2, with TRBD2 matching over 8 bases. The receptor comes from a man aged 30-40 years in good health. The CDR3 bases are TGCGCCAGCAGCCGCGGGACTAGTGGAAATACGAACACCGGGGAGCTGTTTTTT. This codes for CASSRGTSGNTNTGELFF.